This is a list of T cell receptor beta chains from one sample in a study of shared clonotypes between healthy human individuals. The data were produced by immunoSEQ multiplex PCR, yet TCRdb's version contains in-frame clones alone and is incomplete. The sample lists nearly 2 million clones, 85% to 95% occurring once. Sample: naive CD8+ T cells sorted from blood. The receptors were gathered from a man aged 18 to 29 in good health. CDR3s include the opening cysteine and the closing phenylalanine or tryptophan. The D gene is left open where the match is weak. Size values are once, few and many counts, or a class for expanded clones, and some rows have none.

- | TRBJ2-7 | TRBD1 | TRBV5-1 | CASSPWTGGYEQYF | TGCGCCAGCAGCCCTTGGACAGGGGGCTACGAGCAGTACTTC
- | TRBJ2-5 | - | TRBV28 | CASTPGGTQYF | TGTGCCAGCACTCCCGGAGGGACCCAGTACTTC
once | TRBJ2-7 | TRBD2 | TRBV15 | CATSVASGGYEQYF | TGTGCCACCAGTGTCGCTAGCGGGGGCTACGAGCAGTACTTC
once | TRBJ1-2 | TRBD1 | TRBV9 | CASSPRGAGDYGYTF | TGTGCCAGCAGCCCCAGGGGGGCTGGGGACTATGGCTACACCTTC
- | TRBJ1-5 | - | TRBV28 | CASRALRNQPQHF | TGTGCCAGCAGAGCCCTTCGCAATCAGCCCCAGCATTTT
- | TRBJ1-5 | - | TRBV6-1 | CASSGWRGDSNQPQHF | TGTGCCAGCAGTGGCTGGAGAGGGGATAGCAATCAGCCCCAGCATTTT
- | TRBJ2-7 | TRBD1 | TRBV4-1 | CASSLRQGGFSYEQYF | TGCGCCAGCAGCCTACGACAGGGGGGTTTCTCCTACGAGCAGTACTTC
- | TRBJ1-5 | - | TRBV6-5 | CASSYSPGDGQPQHF | TGTGCCAGCAGTTATTCACCGGGGGATGGGCAGCCCCAGCATTTT
- | TRBJ1-5 | - | TRBV29-1 | CSVEAPHRNQPQHF | TGCAGCGTTGAAGCTCCTCACAGGAATCAGCCCCAGCATTTT
- | TRBJ2-5 | TRBD2 | TRBV19 | CATRTSGGALETQYF | TGTGCCACTCGGACTAGCGGGGGGGCCCTGGAGACCCAGTACTTC
- | TRBJ2-3 | - | TRBV13 | CASSEEQGTDTQYF | TGTGCCAGCAGCGAGGAACAGGGTACGGATACGCAGTATTTT
- | TRBJ2-3 | TRBD2 | TRBV11-2 | CASSSRTSFTDTQYF | TGTGCCAGCAGCTCCCGGACTAGTTTCACAGATACGCAGTATTTT
- | TRBJ2-7 | TRBD1 | TRBV19 | CASSFIEGAHEQYF | TGTGCCAGTAGTTTTATAGAGGGGGCCCACGAGCAGTACTTC
- | TRBJ1-6 | TRBD1 | TRBV25-1 | CASSEGQGNSPLHF | TGTGCCAGCAGTGAGGGACAGGGGAATTCACCCCTCCACTTT
few | TRBJ1-1 | - | TRBV30 | CAWSWGPEAFF | TGTGCCTGGAGTTGGGGACCTGAAGCTTTCTTT
- | TRBJ2-7 | - | TRBV2 | CASSEGYEQYF | TGTGCCAGCAGTGAAGGGTACGAGCAGTACTTC
- | TRBJ2-2 | TRBD2 | TRBV5-4 | CASSFAGGTGELFF | TGTGCCAGCAGCTTCGCGGGAGGGACCGGGGAGCTGTTTTTT
once | TRBJ2-7 | TRBD2 | TRBV4-1 | CASSQFGLAESSYEQYF | TGCGCCAGCAGCCAATTTGGACTAGCGGAATCATCCTACGAGCAGTACTTC
- | TRBJ1-2 | - | TRBV5-1 | CASSWDIPSHYGYTF | TGCGCCAGCAGCTGGGACATCCCTTCACACTATGGCTACACCTTC
- | TRBJ2-5 | TRBD2 | TRBV10-3 | CAISILSGSEETQYF | TGTGCCATCAGCATCCTTAGCGGGAGCGAAGAGACCCAGTACTTC
- | TRBJ2-7 | - | TRBV13 | CASSPPRGRGQGEQYF | TGTGCCAGCAGCCCACCGCGGGGGAGGGGGCAGGGAGAGCAGTACTTC
- | TRBJ2-3 | TRBD1 | TRBV7-9 | CASSRRDRVTDTQYF | TGTGCCAGCAGCCGCCGGGACAGGGTCACAGATACGCAGTATTTT
- | TRBJ2-1 | - | TRBV7-2 | CASSLSGFYNEQFF | TGTGCCAGCAGCTTGTCGGGCTTCTACAATGAGCAGTTCTTC
- | TRBJ2-1 | TRBD1 | TRBV10-1 | CASSGQGYNEQFF | TGCGCCAGCAGTGGACAGGGGTACAATGAGCAGTTCTTC
- | TRBJ1-3 | - | TRBV5-4 | CASSLFGGNTIYF | TGTGCCAGCAGCTTGTTTGGTGGAAACACCATATATTTT
- | TRBJ1-2 | TRBD1 | TRBV6-6 | CASSGQGPGYTF | TGTGCCAGCTCGGGACAGGGGCCTGGCTACACCTTC
- | TRBJ2-7 | TRBD2 | TRBV27 | CASSASRGALSYEQYF | TGTGCCAGCAGTGCCTCGCGGGGGGCCCTGTCCTACGAGCAGTACTTC
- | TRBJ2-5 | - | TRBV7-9 | CASSLVGGSQETQYF | TGTGCCAGCAGCTTAGTTGGGGGGTCCCAAGAGACCCAGTACTTC
- | TRBJ2-2 | TRBD2 | TRBV10-1 | CASSAGTSVNTGELFF | TGCGCCAGCAGTGCGGGGACTAGCGTGAACACCGGGGAGCTGTTTTTT
few | TRBJ2-2 | - | TRBV6-5 | CASSYDDIYTGELFF | TGTGCCAGCAGTTACGATGACATCTACACCGGGGAGCTGTTTTTT
- | TRBJ2-7 | TRBD2 | TRBV4-3 | CASSQGGLAGDEQYF | TGCGCCAGCAGCCAAGGTGGACTAGCGGGAGACGAGCAGTACTTC
- | TRBJ2-3 | - | TRBV4-1 | CASSQVAGEVTQYF | TGCGCCAGCAGCCAAGTTGCCGGAGAAGTTACGCAGTATTTT
- | TRBJ2-3 | TRBD2 | TRBV2 | CASSDGSGEGDTQYF | TGTGCCAGCAGTGATGGGAGCGGGGAAGGGGATACGCAGTATTTT
- | TRBJ2-7 | - | TRBV6-1 | CASRPTGIYEQYF | TGTGCCAGCAGACCGACGGGGATCTACGAGCAGTACTTC
- | TRBJ1-4 | - | TRBV7-8 | CASSEADRGEKLFF | TGTGCCAGCAGCGAAGCAGACCGGGGGGAAAAACTGTTTTTT
- | TRBJ1-1 | - | TRBV2 | CASSEWTGQLNTEAFF | TGTGCCAGCAGTGAATGGACGGGGCAGCTGAACACTGAAGCTTTCTTT
once | TRBJ2-2 | - | TRBV18 | CASSPGTGEDFWELFF | TGTGCCAGCTCACCTGGAACAGGGGAGGATTTTTGGGAGCTGTTTTTT
- | TRBJ2-7 | TRBD2 | TRBV7-8 | CASSFKLAGGAYEQYF | TGTGCCAGCAGCTTTAAACTAGCGGGAGGTGCCTACGAGCAGTACTTC
- | TRBJ2-5 | - | TRBV28 | CASSSPGFEETQYF | TGTGCCAGCAGTTCGCCGGGTTTTGAAGAGACCCAGTACTTC
- | TRBJ2-7 | - | TRBV30 | CAWRAGTLVKQYF | TGTGCCTGGAGGGCAGGTACCTTGGTCAAGCAGTACTTC
- | TRBJ1-2 | - | TRBV15 | CATSTGENYGYTF | TGTGCCACCAGCACAGGGGAGAACTATGGCTACACCTTC
once | TRBJ2-7 | TRBD2 | TRBV5-4 | CASSLPGLAYEQYF | TGTGCCAGCAGCTTACCTGGACTAGCATACGAGCAGTACTTC
- | TRBJ1-2 | TRBD1 | TRBV7-2 | CASRGTALGGYTF | TGTGCCAGCAGGGGGACAGCCCTGGGTGGCTACACCTTC
- | TRBJ2-5 | TRBD2 | TRBV11-2 | CASSLTSGGGETQYF | TGTGCCAGCAGCTTGACTAGCGGAGGGGGGGAGACCCAGTACTTC
- | TRBJ1-1 | TRBD1 | TRBV5-1 | CASSPTGAGTEAFF | TGCGCCAGCAGCCCGACAGGGGCAGGGACTGAAGCTTTCTTT
- | TRBJ2-5 | TRBD1 | TRBV6-9 | CASSPDRGPETQYF | TGTGCCAGCAGCCCGGACAGGGGGCCAGAGACCCAGTACTTC
- | TRBJ2-2 | TRBD2 | TRBV9 | CASSHRLAANTGELFF | TGTGCCAGCAGCCACCGACTAGCGGCGAACACCGGGGAGCTGTTTTTT
- | TRBJ2-2 | TRBD1 | TRBV28 | CASSLVTGGYTGELFF | TGTGCCAGCAGTTTGGTGACAGGGGGCTACACCGGGGAGCTGTTTTTT
- | TRBJ1-1 | - | TRBV5-6 | CASSPDTGNTEAFF | TGTGCCAGCAGCCCTGACACCGGGAACACTGAAGCTTTCTTT
once | TRBJ2-7 | - | TRBV5-6 | CASSLVNEQYF | TGTGCCAGCAGCTTGGTCAACGAGCAGTACTTC
- | TRBJ2-5 | TRBD2 | TRBV18 | CASSPPQAGGPETQYF | TGTGCCAGCTCACCACCTCAAGCGGGGGGGCCGGAGACCCAGTACTTC
- | TRBJ1-2 | - | TRBV27 | CASSLGRDYGYTF | TGTGCCAGCAGTTTAGGTCGCGACTATGGCTACACCTTC
- | TRBJ2-7 | TRBD1 | TRBV11-2 | CASSFDRDEQYF | TGTGCCAGCAGCTTTGACAGGGACGAGCAGTACTTC
- | TRBJ2-7 | - | TRBV15 | CATRPHPSYEQYF | TGTGCCACCCGACCCCATCCTTCCTACGAGCAGTACTTC